These T cell receptor beta chains were read from a single sample in a study of metastatic and nonmetastatic thyroid tumors. With MiXCR, TCRdb called clones anew from the PCR reads. The data contain 36,000 or so clones, around a third of them seen just once; the ten biggest clones take up about 16%. The sample consisted of tumor tissue. The receptors come from a female donor with papillary thyroid cancer or a benign thyroid nodule (not recorded which). Some clones in this sample may be carry-over from other donors' samples. Each CDR3 is given with its conserved first and last residue. D genes are given only for firm matches. Some rows have no size entry. The others give once, few or many, or a class for an expanded clone.

j_call | v_call | clone_size | d_call | cdr3_aa | cdr3_nt
TRBJ2-3 | TRBV10-3 | . | TRBD2 | CAIERQGATSGRSEDTQYF | TGTGCCATCGAAAGACAGGGGGCTACTAGCGGGAGGTCTGAAGATACGCAGTATTTT
TRBJ2-1 | TRBV12-3/TRBV12-4 | many | . | CASSFAGTEREQFF | TGTGCCAGCAGTTTTGCCGGGACGGAGCGTGAGCAGTTCTTC
TRBJ2-1 | TRBV27 | few | . | CASWGTLSNEQFF | TGTGCCAGCTGGGGGACCCTTAGCAATGAGCAGTTCTTC
TRBJ1-5 | TRBV24-1 | few | . | CATSVAGDRNQPQHF | TGTGCCACCAGTGTAGCCGGGGATCGGAATCAGCCCCAGCATTTT
TRBJ2-3 | TRBV27 | few | TRBD2 | CASSLLTSGSTDTQYF | TGTGCCAGCAGTTTATTAACTAGCGGTAGCACAGATACGCAGTATTTT
TRBJ1-1 | TRBV30 | . | . | CAWSPEMNTEAFF | TGTGCCTGGAGCCCTGAGATGAACACTGAAGCTTTCTTT
TRBJ1-5 | TRBV20-1 | few | TRBD1 | CSATQGVGQPQHF | TGCAGTGCCACACAGGGGGTAGGGCAGCCCCAGCATTTT
TRBJ2-5 | TRBV6-2/TRBV6-3 | few | TRBD2 | CASRPTPSGGHQETQYF | TGTGCCAGCAGACCTACCCCTAGCGGGGGGCACCAAGAGACCCAGTACTTC
TRBJ2-1 | TRBV6-1 | . | . | CASRGGDSYNEQFF | TGTGCCAGCAGGGGAGGCGACTCCTACAATGAGCAGTTCTTC
TRBJ2-7 | TRBV7-3 | . | TRBD2 | CASSPTSGTRDEQYF | TGTGCCAGCAGCCCCACATCCGGGACTAGGGATGAGCAGTACTTC
TRBJ2-5 | TRBV6-2/TRBV6-3 | . | TRBD2 | CASSRLAGGETQYF | TGTGCCAGCAGTCGACTAGCGGGAGGAGAGACCCAGTACTTC
TRBJ2-3 | TRBV11-1 | . | TRBD1 | CASSSGNGQGGADTQYF | TGTGCCAGCAGCTCAGGGAACGGACAGGGCGGCGCAGATACGCAGTATTTT
TRBJ2-3 | TRBV28 | . | TRBD2 | CASSGTEAGGRDTQYF | TGTGCCAGCAGCGGGACAGAAGCGGGAGGGCGGGATACGCAGTATTTT
TRBJ2-7 | TRBV28 | many | . | CASSLPSPYEQYF | TGTGCCAGCAGTCTACCGTCTCCCTACGAGCAGTACTTC
TRBJ2-5 | TRBV19 | . | TRBD2 | CASQGLAGGKETQYF | TGTGCCAGCCAGGGCCTAGCGGGGGGGAAAGAGACCCAGTACTTC
TRBJ2-7 | TRBV28 | . | TRBD1 | CASSLKGTAYYEQYF | TGTGCCAGCAGTCTGAAAGGGACAGCTTACTACGAGCAGTACTTC
TRBJ2-1 | TRBV6-4 | few | TRBD2 | CASSDGLAGDNEQFF | TGTGCCAGCAGTGACGGACTAGCGGGAGACAATGAGCAGTTCTTC
TRBJ2-1 | TRBV27 | . | TRBD2 | CASSLLASGGSEQFF | TGTGCCAGCAGTTTATTGGCTAGCGGGGGGAGCGAGCAGTTCTTC
TRBJ1-2 | TRBV12-3/TRBV12-4 | few | TRBD1 | CASSRQGIYGYTF | TGTGCCAGCAGCCGACAGGGAATCTATGGCTACACCTTC
TRBJ1-2 | TRBV5-1 | . | . | CASSADSVTYGYTF | TGCGCCAGCAGCGCAGACAGCGTAACCTATGGCTACACCTTC
TRBJ2-2 | TRBV6-1 | . | . | CASSRSDTGELFF | TGTGCCAGCAGTAGATCTGACACCGGGGAGCTGTTTTTT
TRBJ2-7 | TRBV5-1 | few | . | CASRQGYEQYF | TGCGCCAGCAGGCAGGGCTACGAGCAGTACTTC
TRBJ1-2 | TRBV5-4 | . | TRBD1 | CASSTGQGMLGYTF | TGTGCCAGCAGCACGGGACAGGGGATGTTAGGCTACACCTTC
TRBJ2-5 | TRBV12-3/TRBV12-4 | . | . | CASSFSQAQETQYF | TGTGCCAGCAGTTTCTCACAGGCTCAAGAGACCCAGTACTTC
TRBJ2-1 | TRBV12-3/TRBV12-4 | . | . | CASSPLSGAYNEQFF | TGTGCCAGCAGTCCCCTCTCGGGGGCTTACAATGAGCAGTTCTTC
TRBJ1-2 | TRBV6-1 | . | . | CASSLGDYGYTF | TGTGCCAGCAGCCTTGGGGACTATGGCTACACCTTC
TRBJ2-2 | TRBV4-2 | . | . | CASRLASAETGELFF | TGTGCCAGCAGGCTCGCTAGCGCGGAAACCGGGGAGCTGTTTTTT
TRBJ1-3 | TRBV2 | . | . | CASSVAGNTIYF | TGTGCCAGCAGTGTGGCGGGAAACACCATATATTTT
TRBJ2-7 | TRBV28 | . | TRBD1 | CASSGGTGWYEQYF | TGTGCCAGCAGCGGGGGGACAGGGTGGTACGAGCAGTACTTC
TRBJ2-5 | TRBV2 | . | TRBD1 | CASRPPTGYGETQYF | TGTGCCAGCAGACCACCGACAGGGTATGGAGAGACCCAGTACTTC
TRBJ2-7 | TRBV20-1 | . | . | CSARVAGTYEQYF | TGCAGTGCTAGGGTGGCTGGCACCTACGAGCAGTACTTC
TRBJ1-4 | TRBV20-1 | . | . | CSARGGNEKLFF | TGCAGTGCTAGGGGCGGTAATGAAAAACTGTTTTTT
TRBJ2-1 | TRBV4-1 | . | . | CASSRGLGANNEQFF | TGCGCCAGCAGCCGGGGCCTGGGGGCAAACAATGAGCAGTTCTTC
TRBJ2-1 | TRBV5-1 | . | . | CASSEDPYNEQFF | TGCGCCAGCAGCGAGGACCCCTACAATGAGCAGTTCTTC
TRBJ2-7 | TRBV4-2 | . | TRBD2 | CASSQDGTSGSYEQYF | TGTGCCAGCAGCCAAGATGGGACTAGCGGGAGTTACGAGCAGTACTTC
TRBJ2-2 | TRBV27 | many | . | CASRRPGPNTGELFF | TGTGCCAGCAGAAGGCCGGGACCGAACACCGGGGAGCTGTTTTTT
TRBJ1-3 | TRBV20-1 | . | TRBD1 | CSASVPGGRGNTIYF | TGCAGTGCTTCAGTTCCAGGGGGTCGGGGAAACACCATATATTTT
TRBJ2-1 | TRBV11-2 | once | . | CASSLGTGAHNEQFF | TGTGCCAGCAGCTTAGGAACGGGAGCCCACAATGAGCAGTTCTTC
TRBJ1-1 | TRBV11-3 | few | . | CASSLDRGGTEAFF | TGTGCCAGCAGCTTAGATAGGGGAGGCACTGAAGCTTTCTTT
TRBJ2-7 | TRBV7-9 | . | . | CASSFGGGHRGEQYF | TGTGCCAGCAGCTTTGGGGGGGGGCACCGCGGCGAGCAGTACTTC
TRBJ2-2 | TRBV12-3/TRBV12-4 | . | . | CASSTQGLSNTGELFF | TGTGCCAGCAGTACTCAAGGACTTTCGAACACCGGGGAGCTGTTTTTT
TRBJ2-1 | TRBV6-9 | . | . | CASSYGGKEQFF | TGTGCCAGCAGTTACGGCGGGAAGGAGCAGTTCTTC
TRBJ2-1 | TRBV6-2/TRBV6-3 | . | . | CASSYRGAGNVNEQFF | TGTGCCAGCAGTTACAGAGGCGCAGGGAACGTCAATGAGCAGTTCTTC
TRBJ2-1 | TRBV6-1 | . | . | CASRGYVGRNEQFF | TGTGCCAGCAGGGGGTATGTGGGGCGAAATGAGCAGTTCTTC
TRBJ1-2 | TRBV5-1 | . | TRBD1 | CASSLGDRGHGYTF | TGCGCCAGCAGCTTGGGAGACAGGGGGCATGGCTACACCTTC
TRBJ2-5 | TRBV7-2 | . | . | CASSFSRQETQYF | TGTGCCAGCAGCTTTTCAAGACAAGAGACCCAGTACTTC
TRBJ2-3 | TRBV11-2 | . | . | CASSLGYYTDTQYF | TGTGCCAGCAGCTTAGGGTATTACACAGATACGCAGTATTTT
TRBJ1-2 | TRBV28 | few | TRBD1 | CASSFPGGYGYTF | TGTGCCAGCAGTTTTCCAGGGGGTTATGGCTACACCTTC
TRBJ1-5 | TRBV9 | . | TRBD1 | CASIVGQGAGQPQHF | TGTGCCAGCATCGTAGGGCAGGGGGCAGGTCAGCCCCAGCATTTT
TRBJ1-2 | TRBV6-1 | . | TRBD1 | CASSVGTAIGYTF | TGTGCCAGCAGTGTCGGGACAGCAATTGGCTACACCTTC
TRBJ2-7 | TRBV28 | . | TRBD1 | CATRSGGQGYEQYF | TGTGCCACCAGGTCAGGAGGACAGGGCTACGAGCAGTACTTC
TRBJ2-2 | TRBV24-1 | . | . | CATSSGPGSGELFF | TGTGCCACCAGTTCGGGGCCTGGCTCGGGGGAGCTGTTTTTT
TRBJ2-3 | TRBV27 | . | . | CASSLWRTDTQYF | TGTGCCAGCAGTTTATGGCGCACAGATACGCAGTATTTT
TRBJ2-1 | TRBV20-1 | . | TRBD2 | CSARTIAGGAGVEQFF | TGCAGTGCTAGAACCATAGCCGGGGGGGCCGGCGTTGAGCAGTTCTTC
TRBJ2-7 | TRBV2 | . | . | CASSVRSYEQYF | TGTGCCAGCAGTGTAAGGAGCTACGAGCAGTACTTC
TRBJ2-1 | TRBV29-1 | few | TRBD1 | CSVGGTGNSNEQFF | TGCAGCGTTGGGGGGACAGGGAATAGCAATGAGCAGTTCTTC
TRBJ2-7 | TRBV7-9 | . | . | CASSLRGVSYEQYF | TGTGCCAGCAGCCTCAGAGGGGTCTCCTACGAGCAGTACTTC